The sequence of this TCR beta chain was determined in a study of blood T cells in healthy people across ages. Study-level results: Diversity estimates drawn from one million T cells were deemed underestimates.

The CDR3 covers 15 residues. V gave up 5 bases and J gave up 1 base, with 14 bases separating them. CDR1 is SGHRS, CDR2 YFSETQ, per germline. Through a sample-barcoded 5' primer and a J-beta primer mix, a second PCR was run for about 6 to 12 cycles. The authors tagged each cDNA molecule using a template-switch adaptor with 12 random nucleotides. Each CDR3 protein is one row after TCRdb ran MiXCR on the 5' RACE reads. This sample has 550,000 to 800,000 distinct CDR3 sequences; 21% occur once, and the top ten carry more than 3%. There were healthy Caucasian individuals from Russia, aged roughly 6 to 95, serving as donors. This clonotype was counted a few times. The antigen is not known.

The rearrangement uses TRBV5-1 and TRBJ2-3; D may be TRBD2 (6 bases). Sequencing was carried out using blood. This receptor was identified in a man between 65 and 85 years old in good health. The CDR3 region is CASSRGSGRTDTQYF. DNA for the CDR3: TGCGCCAGCAGTCGGGGGAGCGGACGCACAGATACGCAGTATTTT.